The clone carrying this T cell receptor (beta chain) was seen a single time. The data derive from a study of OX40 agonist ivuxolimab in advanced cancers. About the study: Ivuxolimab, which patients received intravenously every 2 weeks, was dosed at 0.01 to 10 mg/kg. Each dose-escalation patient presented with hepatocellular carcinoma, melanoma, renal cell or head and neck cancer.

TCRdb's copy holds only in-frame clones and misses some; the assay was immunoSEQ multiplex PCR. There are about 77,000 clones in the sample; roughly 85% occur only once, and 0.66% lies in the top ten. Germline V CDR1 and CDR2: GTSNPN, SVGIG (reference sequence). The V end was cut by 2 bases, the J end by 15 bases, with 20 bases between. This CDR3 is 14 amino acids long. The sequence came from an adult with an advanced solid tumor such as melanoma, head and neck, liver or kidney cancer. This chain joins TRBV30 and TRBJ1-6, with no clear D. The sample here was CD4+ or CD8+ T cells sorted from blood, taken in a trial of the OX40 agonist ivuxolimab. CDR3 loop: CAWSTTLGPRGLHF. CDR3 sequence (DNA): TGTGCCTGGAGTACCACCCTCGGCCCCCGAGGCCTCCACTTT.